A selection of T cell receptor beta chains follows, all from one sample in a study of early T cells in non-severe SARS-CoV-2 infection. TCRdb redid the calling of the 5' RACE reads with MiXCR, one entry per CDR3 protein. Of 45,000 to 50,000 distinct CDR3 sequences in the sample, roughly 5.5% were seen once. What was sequenced was whole blood. The receptors stem from an adult who was a healthcare worker with PCR-confirmed SARS-CoV-2 infection or an uninfected control (not recorded which). Both conserved end residues are part of each CDR3. Fields, in order: J gene, D gene, V gene, clone size, CDR3 DNA, CDR3 protein. The D gene is left open where the match is weak. Some rows have no size entry. The others give once, few or many, or a class for an expanded clone.

J: TRBJ1-5
D: .
V: TRBV19
size: many
DNA: TGTGCCAGTAGTATTCAGGGACTCCAACGCAATCAGCCCCAGCATTTT
CDR3: CASSIQGLQRNQPQHF

J: TRBJ2-1
D: .
V: TRBV5-1
size: .
DNA: TGCGCCAGCAGCTTGGAGGCAGGGGCTCGAGATGAGCAGTTCTTC
CDR3: CASSLEAGARDEQFF

J: TRBJ2-1
D: TRBD2
V: TRBV29-1
size: many
DNA: TGCAGCGGGGGAGCGGGAGCGGCCTACAATGAGCAGTTCTTC
CDR3: CSGGAGAAYNEQFF

J: TRBJ2-3
D: .
V: TRBV3-1
size: few
DNA: TGTGCCAGCAAAGCCAAAGATACGCAGTATTTT
CDR3: CASKAKDTQYF

J: TRBJ2-5
D: .
V: TRBV10-3
size: many
DNA: TGTGCCATCAGTGACCGGGAAGCCCAGTACTTC
CDR3: CAISDREAQYF

J: TRBJ1-1
D: .
V: TRBV27
size: many
DNA: TGTGCCAGCAGTTTTGAGCGGAGGAACACTGAAGCTTTCTTT
CDR3: CASSFERRNTEAFF

J: TRBJ2-1
D: TRBD2
V: TRBV7-9
size: .
DNA: TGTGCCAGCAGCCCCTCCGGAGGGAGGGCCTACAATGAGCAGTTCTTC
CDR3: CASSPSGGRAYNEQFF

J: TRBJ1-2
D: .
V: TRBV6-2/TRBV6-3
size: many
DNA: TGTGCCAGCGATGGTGGGCAGGGCTACACCTTC
CDR3: CASDGGQGYTF

J: TRBJ2-1
D: TRBD2
V: TRBV29-1
size: .
DNA: TGCAGCGCAGCGCTGCTCGCTAGCGGGGGGGTATCCTACAATGAGCAGTTCTTC
CDR3: CSAALLASGGVSYNEQFF

J: TRBJ1-6
D: .
V: TRBV4-3
size: many
DNA: TGCGCCAGCAGCCAAGATATTGGTTCACCCCTCCACTTT
CDR3: CASSQDIGSPLHF

J: TRBJ2-7
D: .
V: TRBV7-2
size: many
DNA: TGTGCCAGCAGGAACCCAGGGATGGGCGGTGAGCAGTACTTC
CDR3: CASRNPGMGGEQYF

J: TRBJ2-1
D: .
V: TRBV19
size: many
DNA: TGTGCCAGTAGCCCCGGGGGGCGGGAGTTCAATGAGCAGTTCTTC
CDR3: CASSPGGREFNEQFF

J: TRBJ2-1
D: TRBD1
V: TRBV12-3/TRBV12-4
size: .
DNA: TGTGCCAGCAAACACAGGGGCTCCTACAATGAGCAGTTCTTC
CDR3: CASKHRGSYNEQFF

J: TRBJ2-7
D: .
V: TRBV13
size: .
DNA: TGTGCCAGCAGCCCCATAGTGGGAGGCGTCTACTACGAGCAGTACTTC
CDR3: CASSPIVGGVYYEQYF

J: TRBJ1-1
D: .
V: TRBV2
size: many
DNA: TGTGCCAGCAGTGAAGCGCTGGGGTTGGCTGAAGCTTTCTTT
CDR3: CASSEALGLAEAFF